These T cell receptor beta chains were read from a single sample in a study of metastatic and nonmetastatic thyroid tumors. TCRdb used MiXCR to call clones anew from the PCR reads. Counted here are around 14,000 clones, roughly a quarter occurring once; the ten biggest clones make up around 8%. Input material: tumor tissue. All receptors come from a female donor with papillary thyroid cancer or a benign thyroid nodule (not recorded which). Some clones in this sample may be carry-over from other donors' samples. CDR3s leave out the opening cysteine and the closing phenylalanine or tryptophan. A D gene is named only where the DNA matches it firmly. Some rows have no size entry. The others give once, few or many, or a class for an expanded clone.

>TRBD1|TRBV20-1|.|TRBJ1-2
SARETGGANYGYT
>.|TRBV6-2/TRBV6-3|few|TRBJ1-5
ASSYSIQQPQH
>.|TRBV20-1|.|TRBJ2-2
SAGMSSAGELF
>.|TRBV20-1|.|TRBJ1-2
SARDLRGPNYGYT
>.|TRBV5-4|once|TRBJ1-5
ASSLGGRGSNQPQH
>.|TRBV6-2/TRBV6-3|medium-sized|TRBJ2-7
ASSRRQLLYEQY
>.|TRBV11-2|.|TRBJ2-2
ASSLGPFRSATGELF
>.|TRBV9|many|TRBJ1-3
ASSASQGSGNTIY
>TRBD2|TRBV19|many|TRBJ2-7
ASSMSSGRAEQY
>.|TRBV25-1|many|TRBJ2-5
ASSEYKGQETQY
>TRBD2|TRBV11-2|many|TRBJ2-1
ASSLSGLGAYNEQF
>.|TRBV6-1|large|TRBJ1-1
ASSSTLYGTEAF
>.|TRBV19|.|TRBJ2-4
ATHPTGANIQY
>.|TRBV24-1|.|TRBJ2-2
ATSVGSDTGELF
>TRBD1|TRBV27|many|TRBJ2-3
ASRYRGLNTDTQY
>TRBD1|TRBV11-2|.|TRBJ2-2
ASSPWTGGTGELF
>.|TRBV20-1|.|TRBJ1-5
SARVQISNQPQH
>TRBD2|TRBV11-3|.|TRBJ2-2
ASSLVAGVLF
>.|TRBV30|once|TRBJ1-3
AWKAHSGNTIY
>.|TRBV20-1|medium-sized|TRBJ2-1
SATGTINEQF
>.|TRBV20-1|.|TRBJ2-3
SADDMGRTDTQY
>TRBD2|TRBV5-1|few|TRBJ2-7
ASSRGLAGLSSYEQY
>.|TRBV25-1|.|TRBJ2-7
ASSGTVTYEQY
>TRBD2|TRBV19|.|TRBJ2-3
ASRLAGDTQY
>.|TRBV6-2/TRBV6-3|few|TRBJ1-4
ASSYSQGLNLF